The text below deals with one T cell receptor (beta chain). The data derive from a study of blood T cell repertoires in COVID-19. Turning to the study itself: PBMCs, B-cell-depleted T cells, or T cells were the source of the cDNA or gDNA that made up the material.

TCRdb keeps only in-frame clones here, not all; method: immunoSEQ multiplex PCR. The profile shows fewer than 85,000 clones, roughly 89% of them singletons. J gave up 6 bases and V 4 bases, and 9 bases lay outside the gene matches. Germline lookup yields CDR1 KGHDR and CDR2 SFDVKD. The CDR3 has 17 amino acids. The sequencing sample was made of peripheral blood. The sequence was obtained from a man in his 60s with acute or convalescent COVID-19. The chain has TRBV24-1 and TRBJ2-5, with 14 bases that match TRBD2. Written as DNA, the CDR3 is TGTGCCACCAGTGACGCGGGACTAGCGGGGGATAGGCAGACCCAGTACTTC. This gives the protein CATSDAGLAGDRQTQYF.